This T cell receptor (beta chain) was observed in a study of blood T cell repertoires in COVID-19. Looking at the study overall: Nucleic acid was either cDNA or gDNA, and it came from T cells, B-cell-depleted T cells, or PBMCs.

The study recruited people aged roughly 18 to 100 years across approximately 24 US areas. Participants' own reports of clinical history determined their cohort assignment. All recovered Cohort 3 donors got two negative PCRs, got clearance, or saw symptom resolution. Only in-frame clones appear in the TCRdb table, and some are missing; sequencing was by immunoSEQ multiplex PCR. Here the sample spans hundreds of thousands of clones, roughly 89% being singletons. V lost 5 bases and J lost 6, with 13 bases in between. Germline CDR1 SGHTA, CDR2 FQGTGA. CDR3 length: 13 residues. The source material was PBMCs or T cells enriched from blood (not recorded which). This clonotype originated in a woman aged 18-29 years who had recovered from COVID-19. The chain combines TRBV7-3 with TRBJ1-1, with D maybe TRBD1 (5 bases). CDR3 protein: CASSTYAGAEAFF. Written as DNA, the CDR3 is TGTGCCAGCAGCACCTATGCGGGGGCTGAAGCTTTCTTT.